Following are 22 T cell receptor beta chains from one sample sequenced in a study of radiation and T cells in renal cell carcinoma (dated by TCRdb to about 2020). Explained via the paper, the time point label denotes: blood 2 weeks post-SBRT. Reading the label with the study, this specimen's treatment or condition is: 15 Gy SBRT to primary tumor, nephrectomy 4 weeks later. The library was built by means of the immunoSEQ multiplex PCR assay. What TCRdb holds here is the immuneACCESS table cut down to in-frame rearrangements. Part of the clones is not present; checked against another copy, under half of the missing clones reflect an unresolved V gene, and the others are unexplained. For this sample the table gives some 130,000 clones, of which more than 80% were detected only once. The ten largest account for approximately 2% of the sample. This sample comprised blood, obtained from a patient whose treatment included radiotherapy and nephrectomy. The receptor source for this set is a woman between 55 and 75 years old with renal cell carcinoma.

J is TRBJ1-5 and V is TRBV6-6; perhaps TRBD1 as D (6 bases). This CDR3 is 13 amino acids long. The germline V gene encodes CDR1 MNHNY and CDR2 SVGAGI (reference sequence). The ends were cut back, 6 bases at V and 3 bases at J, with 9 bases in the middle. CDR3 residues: CASRGGYNQPQHF. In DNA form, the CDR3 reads TGTGCCAGCAGAGGGGGGTACAATCAGCCCCAGCATTTT.

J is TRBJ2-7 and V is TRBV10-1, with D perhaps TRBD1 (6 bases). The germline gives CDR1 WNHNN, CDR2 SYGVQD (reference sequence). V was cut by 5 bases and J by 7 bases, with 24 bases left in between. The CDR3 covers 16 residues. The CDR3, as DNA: TGCGCCAGCAGTCCTAGCCGACAGGTGGGCATGGGGGAGCAGTACTTC. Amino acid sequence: CASSPSRQVGMGEQYF.

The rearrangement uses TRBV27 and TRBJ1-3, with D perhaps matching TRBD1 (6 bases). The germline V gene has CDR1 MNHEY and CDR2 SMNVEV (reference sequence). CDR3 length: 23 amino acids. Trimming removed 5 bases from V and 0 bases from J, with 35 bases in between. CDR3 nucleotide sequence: TGTGCCAGCAGTCCCGCCTGGGCACGCTACGGGGCTCAAGGGGGGAGCTCTGGAAACACCATATATTTT. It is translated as CASSPAWARYGAQGGSSGNTIYF.

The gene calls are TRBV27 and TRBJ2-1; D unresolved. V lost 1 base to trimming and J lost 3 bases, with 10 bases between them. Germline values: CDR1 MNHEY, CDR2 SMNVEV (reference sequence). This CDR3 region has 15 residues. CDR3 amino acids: CASSLWGTLYNEQFF. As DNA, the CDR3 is TGTGCCAGCAGTTTATGGGGAACCCTCTACAATGAGCAGTTCTTC.

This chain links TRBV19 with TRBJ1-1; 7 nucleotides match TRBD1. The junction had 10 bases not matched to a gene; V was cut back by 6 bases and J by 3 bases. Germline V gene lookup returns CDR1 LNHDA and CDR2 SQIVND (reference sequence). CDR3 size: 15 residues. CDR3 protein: CASSRTVQGHTEAFF. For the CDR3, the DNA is TGTGCCAGTAGCCGAACAGTACAGGGGCACACTGAAGCTTTCTTT. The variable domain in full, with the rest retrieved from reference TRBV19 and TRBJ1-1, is DGGITQSPKYLFRKEGQNVTLSCEQNLNHDAMYWYRQDPGQGLRLIYYSQIVNDFQKGDIAEGYSVSREKKESFPLTVTSAQKNPTAFYLCASSRTVQGHTEAFFGQGTRLTVV.

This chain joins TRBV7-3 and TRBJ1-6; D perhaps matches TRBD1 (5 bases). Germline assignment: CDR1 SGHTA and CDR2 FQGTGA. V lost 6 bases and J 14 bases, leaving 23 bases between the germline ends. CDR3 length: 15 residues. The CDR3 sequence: CASRGRGTTLQSLHF. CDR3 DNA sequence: TGTGCCAGCAGGGGAAGGGGCACGACACTCCAGTCCCTCCACTTT.

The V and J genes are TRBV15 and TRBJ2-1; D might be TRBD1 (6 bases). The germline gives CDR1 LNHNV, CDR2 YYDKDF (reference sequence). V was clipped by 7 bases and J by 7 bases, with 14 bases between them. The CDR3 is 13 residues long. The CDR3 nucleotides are TGTGCCACCACACAGGGCGTGGAGAATGAGCAGTTCTTC. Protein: CATTQGVENEQFF.

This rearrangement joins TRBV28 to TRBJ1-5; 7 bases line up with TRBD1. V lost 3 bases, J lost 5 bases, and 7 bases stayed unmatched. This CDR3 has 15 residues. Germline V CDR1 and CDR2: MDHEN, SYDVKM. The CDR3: CASSFPGQEYQPQHF. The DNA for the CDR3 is TGTGCCAGCAGTTTCCCCGGACAGGAATATCAGCCCCAGCATTTT.

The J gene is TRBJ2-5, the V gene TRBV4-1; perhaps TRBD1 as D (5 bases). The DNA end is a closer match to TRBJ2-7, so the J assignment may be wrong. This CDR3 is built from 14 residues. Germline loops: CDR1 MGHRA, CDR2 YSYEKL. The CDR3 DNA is TGCGCCAGCAGCCAAGCCGGCCAGGGATACGAGCAGTACTTC. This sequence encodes CASSQAGQGYEQYF.

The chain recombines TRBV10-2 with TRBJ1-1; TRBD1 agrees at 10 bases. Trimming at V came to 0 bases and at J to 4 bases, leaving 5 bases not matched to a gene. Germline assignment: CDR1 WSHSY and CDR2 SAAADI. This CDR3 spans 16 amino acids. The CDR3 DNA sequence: TGCGCCAGCAGTGAGTCTGACAGGGGGCTGTCCACTGAAGCTTTCTTT. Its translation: CASSESDRGLSTEAFF.

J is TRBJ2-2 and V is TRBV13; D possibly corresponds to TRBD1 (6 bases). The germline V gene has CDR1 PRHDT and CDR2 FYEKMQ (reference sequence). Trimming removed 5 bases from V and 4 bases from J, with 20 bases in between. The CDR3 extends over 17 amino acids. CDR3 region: CASSAPPHRAPTGELFF. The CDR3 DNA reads TGTGCCAGCAGCGCACCCCCCCACAGGGCCCCCACCGGGGAGCTGTTTTTT.

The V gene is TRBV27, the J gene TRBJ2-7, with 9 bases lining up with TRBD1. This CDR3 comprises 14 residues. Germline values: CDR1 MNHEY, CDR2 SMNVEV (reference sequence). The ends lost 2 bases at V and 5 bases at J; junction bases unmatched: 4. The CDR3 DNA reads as TGTGCCAGCAGTTTAAACAGGGGGCAGGACGAGCAGTACTTC. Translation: CASSLNRGQDEQYF.

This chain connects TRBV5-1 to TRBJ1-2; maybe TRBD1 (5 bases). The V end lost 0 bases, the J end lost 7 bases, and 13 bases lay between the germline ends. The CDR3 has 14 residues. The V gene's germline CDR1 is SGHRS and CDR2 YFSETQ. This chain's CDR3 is CASSLVQGNAGYTF. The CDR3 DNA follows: TGCGCCAGCAGCTTGGTGCAGGGTAATGCTGGCTACACCTTC.

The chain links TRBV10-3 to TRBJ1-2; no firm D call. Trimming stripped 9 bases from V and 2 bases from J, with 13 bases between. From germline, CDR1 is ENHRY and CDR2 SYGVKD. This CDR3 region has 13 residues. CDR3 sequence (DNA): TGTGCCATTCGAGCCGCCTCCAACTATGGCTACACCTTC. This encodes CAIRAASNYGYTF.

The CDR3 region is CSVGGQEVNQPQHF. CDR3 DNA: TGCAGCGTGGGGGGACAGGAGGTTAATCAGCCCCAGCATTTT. The chain joins TRBV29-1 to TRBJ1-5; 8 bases line up with TRBD1. The CDR3 runs 14 residues. V lost 6 bases and J lost 4; bases outside the gene matches: 8. Germline V lookup: CDR1 SQVTM, CDR2 ANQGSEA. The full variable domain, rest sourced from reference TRBV29-1 and TRBJ1-5, is SAVISQKPSRDICQRGTSLTIQCQVDSQVTMMFWYRQQPGQSLTLIATANQGSEATYESGFVIDKFPISRPNLTFSTLTVSNMSPEDSSIYLCSVGGQEVNQPQHFGDGTRLSIL.

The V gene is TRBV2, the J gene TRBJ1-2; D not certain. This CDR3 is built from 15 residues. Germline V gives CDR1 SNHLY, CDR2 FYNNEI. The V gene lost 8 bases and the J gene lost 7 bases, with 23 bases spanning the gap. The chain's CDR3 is CASAGAGREGSGYTF. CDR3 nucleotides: TGTGCCAGCGCCGGAGCGGGGAGGGAGGGTAGTGGCTACACCTTC.

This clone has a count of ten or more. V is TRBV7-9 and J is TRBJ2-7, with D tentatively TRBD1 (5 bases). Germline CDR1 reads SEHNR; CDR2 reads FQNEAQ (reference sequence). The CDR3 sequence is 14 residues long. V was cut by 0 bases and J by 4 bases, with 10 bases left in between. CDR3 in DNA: TGTGCCAGCAGCTTAGCGCAGGGCCGGTACGAGCAGTACTTC. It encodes CASSLAQGRYEQYF.

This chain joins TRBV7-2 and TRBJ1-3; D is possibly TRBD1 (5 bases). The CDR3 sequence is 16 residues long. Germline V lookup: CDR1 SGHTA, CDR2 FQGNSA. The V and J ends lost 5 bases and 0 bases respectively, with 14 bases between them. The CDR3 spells CASSRASGRSGNTIYF. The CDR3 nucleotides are TGTGCCAGCAGCCGTGCCTCAGGGCGCTCTGGAAACACCATATATTTT.

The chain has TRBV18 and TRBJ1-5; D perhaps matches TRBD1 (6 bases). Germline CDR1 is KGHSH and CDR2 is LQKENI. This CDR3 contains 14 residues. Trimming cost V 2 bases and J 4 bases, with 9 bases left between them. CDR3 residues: CASSPRRGNQPQHF. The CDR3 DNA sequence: TGTGCCAGCTCACCAAGAAGGGGGAATCAGCCCCAGCATTTT.

In DNA form, the CDR3 reads TGTGCCAGCAGCCAAGGCGAGGGACAGGGATCACCCCTCCACTTT. Its protein is CASSQGEGQGSPLHF. The gene calls are TRBV4-2 and TRBJ1-6; 9 positions match TRBD1. The CDR3 spans 15 residues. The V segment lost 1 base and the J segment 10 bases; nucleotides outside the gene matches: 5. Germline V gives CDR1 LGHNA, CDR2 YNFKEQ.

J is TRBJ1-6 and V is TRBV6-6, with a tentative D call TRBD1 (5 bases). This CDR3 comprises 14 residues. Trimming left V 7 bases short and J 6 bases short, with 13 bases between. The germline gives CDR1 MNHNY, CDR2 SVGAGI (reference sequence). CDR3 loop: CASTLRGGNSPLHF. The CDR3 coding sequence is TGTGCCAGCACCCTGCGTGGGGGTAATTCACCCCTCCACTTT.

The CDR3 DNA reads as TGTGCCAGCAGTTACGGCACAGGGGGCCGCGGTGAGCAGTTCTTC. The encoded protein is CASSYGTGGRGEQFF. This chain uses TRBV6-5 with TRBJ2-1; 9 bases map to TRBD1. The J segment lost 9 bases and the V segment lost 2 bases, leaving 8 bases of the junction unmatched. The CDR3 sequence is 15 residues long. CDR1 is MNHEY and CDR2 is SVGAGI in the germline V gene.